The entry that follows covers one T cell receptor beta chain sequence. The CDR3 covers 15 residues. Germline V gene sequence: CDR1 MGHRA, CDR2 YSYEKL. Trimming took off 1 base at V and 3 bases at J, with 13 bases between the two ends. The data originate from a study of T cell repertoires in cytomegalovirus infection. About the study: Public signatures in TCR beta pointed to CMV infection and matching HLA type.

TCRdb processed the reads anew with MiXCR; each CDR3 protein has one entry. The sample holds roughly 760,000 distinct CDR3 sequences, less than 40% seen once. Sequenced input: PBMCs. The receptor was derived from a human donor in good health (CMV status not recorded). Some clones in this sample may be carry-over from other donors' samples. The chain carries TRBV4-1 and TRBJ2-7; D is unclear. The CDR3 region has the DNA TGCGCCAGCAGCCAAGGGTGGGGTCTTTTCTACGAGCAGTACTTC. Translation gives CASSQGWGLFYEQYF.